One T cell receptor beta chain is described in this entry. The antigen remains unidentified. The source of the sample is a study of OX40 agonist ivuxolimab in advanced cancers. Across the whole study: One patient with hepatocellular carcinoma and two with cutaneous melanoma, three in all, had partial responses. Regarding the study as a whole: There was clonal expansion of CD4+ and CD8+ blood T cells by week 6 at 0.1 to 3.0 mg/kg. Among the nonresponders, some also had low normalized T-cell clonal expansion. Among the lowest peripheral clonal expansion occurred in 0.1-3.0 mg/kg partial responders.

Sequencing used immunoSEQ multiplex PCR; TCRdb keeps in-frame clones, though not all of them. The sample records roughly 17,000 clones, roughly nine tenths being singletons. CDR1 is SGHVS and CDR2 is FQNEAQ in the germline V gene. Trimming shortened V by 5 bases and J by 6 bases, and 21 bases separated the two germline ends. The CDR3 is 16 amino acids. The sample here was CD4+ or CD8+ T cells sorted from blood, taken in a trial of the OX40 agonist ivuxolimab. The J gene is TRBJ2-3, the V gene TRBV7-8, with a tentative D call TRBD2 (5 bases). This sequence originates from an adult with an advanced solid tumor such as melanoma, head and neck, liver or kidney cancer. Here the CDR3 DNA reads TGTGCCAGCAGCCCTCATCTAGCAACGGGCGGGGATACGCAGTATTTT. Translated: CASSPHLATGGDTQYF.